Shown below are 5 T cell receptor beta chains from a single sample sequenced in a study of regulatory T cells in long-lasting Graves disease. Time point specified: newly diagnosed GD, antithyroid drugs for less than 3 months. With RNA extracted from PBMCs as input, the TCR library was made. HTBI primers from iRepertoire and Arm-PCR of CDR3 regions yielded the TCR beta libraries. One entry per CDR3 protein, called by TCRdb with MiXCR from the multiplex PCR reads. The table lists a few hundred thousand distinct CDR3 sequences, 10% to 15% of them singletons. A further study also used this sample, focusing on T cells in Graves' hyperthyroidism and ophthalmopathy.

The sequences come from peripheral blood mononuclear cells (PBMCs), collected at new diagnosis, from a patient treated with antithyroid drugs. The receptor set was obtained from a woman between 18 and 29 years old with Graves disease.

J is TRBJ2-3 and V is TRBV29-1, with 12 bases aligning to TRBD2. The CDR3 has 19 amino acids. The germline CDR1 and CDR2 sequences are SQVTM and ANQGSEA. Trimming removed 1 base from V and 8 bases from J; junction bases left unmatched: 19. This CDR3 reads CSVEAGRAPRLAGVFTQYF. The DNA of the CDR3 is TGCAGCGTTGAAGCGGGACGGGCCCCCAGACTAGCGGGAGTCTTTACGCAGTATTTT.

Regarding this clonotype: Only one base separates this from a far larger clonotype, so it likely reflects a read error. The chain combines TRBV5-8 with TRBJ2-1; 7 nucleotides match TRBD2. Trimming removed 1 base from V and 3 bases from J; junction bases left unmatched: 4. The CDR3 runs to 15 residues. Germline V gives CDR1 SGHTS, CDR2 YDEGEE. CDR3 residues: CASSLSLADYNEQFF. The CDR3 DNA is TGTGCCAGCAGCTTGAGTCTAGCGGACTACAATGAGCAGTTCTTC.

The chain couples TRBV27 to TRBJ1-2, with a weak D call TRBD1 (5 bases). This CDR3 region has 15 residues. The germline V gene has CDR1 MNHEY and CDR2 SMNVEV (reference sequence). V dropped 5 bases and J dropped 2 bases, with 15 bases sitting between them. The CDR3 spells CASSKTDRGNYGYTF. CDR3 nucleotide sequence: TGTGCCAGCAGTAAAACCGACAGAGGAAACTATGGCTACACCTTC.

This clonotype was detected many times. The genes are TRBV12-3 or TRBV12-4 and TRBJ1-3, with a tentative D call TRBD1 (5 bases). The CDR3 covers 17 residues. Trimming stripped 4 bases from V and 0 bases from J, with 16 bases between. CDR3 nucleotide sequence: TGTGCCAGCAGTTCCCGCCAGGGCAGCTACTCTGGAAACACCATATATTTT. Its protein product is CASSSRQGSYSGNTIYF.

V is TRBV4-1 and J is TRBJ2-4, with D uncertain. The length of the CDR3 is 13 residues. CDR1 and CDR2 from the germline V gene are MGHRA and YSYEKL. V was pared by 2 bases and J by 5 bases, with 7 bases between. CDR3: CASSQLTENIQYF. In DNA form, the CDR3 reads TGCGCCAGCAGCCAACTCACCGAAAACATTCAGTACTTC.